This TCR beta chain came from a study of breast tumors, draining lymph nodes, adjacent tissues. Study outcomes and limitations: Data fit most tumor T cells coming from lymph node, expanding in tumor. Tumor and nontumor repertoires were significantly more similar in luminal-like than in basal-like breast cancer.

The lymph nodes were axillary draining lymph nodes from breast cancer patients. Many counts were recorded for this clonotype. Its antigen remains unidentified. Via MiXCR, TCRdb re-called the multiplex PCR reads, giving one row per CDR3 protein. The table lists approximately 280,000 distinct CDR3 sequences, under 35% of them singletons, with 1.1% in the top ten. This TCR derives from a female donor with breast cancer. Some clones in this sample may be carry-over from other donors' samples. Sequenced input: axillary lymph node tissue.

The CDR3 loop is CASSLAGANVLTF. CDR3 in DNA: TGCGCCAGCAGCTTGGCCGGGGCCAACGTCCTGACTTTC. This chain uses TRBV5-1 with TRBJ2-6, with unresolved D. The CDR3 sequence is 13 residues long. The V and J ends lost 0 bases and 4 bases respectively, with 2 bases between them. Germline-derived CDR1 and CDR2 are SGHRS and YFSETQ.